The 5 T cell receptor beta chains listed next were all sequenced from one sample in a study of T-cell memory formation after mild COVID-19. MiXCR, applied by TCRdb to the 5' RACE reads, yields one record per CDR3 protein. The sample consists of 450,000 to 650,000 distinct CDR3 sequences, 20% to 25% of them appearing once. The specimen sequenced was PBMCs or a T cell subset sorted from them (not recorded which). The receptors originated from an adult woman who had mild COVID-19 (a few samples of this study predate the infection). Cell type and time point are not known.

The CDR3 DNA follows: TGTGCCAGCAGCTCCCATTACGCCACTGAAGCTTTCTTT. Translating it yields CASSSHYATEAFF. The chain couples TRBV7-9 to TRBJ1-1; no clear D. This CDR3 comprises 13 residues. Trimming removed 4 bases at V and 4 bases at J, with 10 bases between. Germline values: CDR1 SEHNR, CDR2 FQNEAQ (reference sequence).

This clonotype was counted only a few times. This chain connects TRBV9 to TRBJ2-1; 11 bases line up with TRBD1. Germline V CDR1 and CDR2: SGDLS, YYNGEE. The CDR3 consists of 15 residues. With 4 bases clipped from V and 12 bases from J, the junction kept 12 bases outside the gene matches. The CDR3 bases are TGTGCCAGCAGCACCCCCGGGACAGGGGGATGGGGGCAGTTCTTC. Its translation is CASSTPGTGGWGQFF.

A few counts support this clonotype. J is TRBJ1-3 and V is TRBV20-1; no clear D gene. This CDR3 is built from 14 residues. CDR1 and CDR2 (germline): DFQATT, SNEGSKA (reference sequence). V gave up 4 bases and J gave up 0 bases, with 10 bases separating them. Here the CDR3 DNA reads TGCAGTGCTAAGGCGGGCCGCTCTGGAAACACCATATATTTT. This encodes CSAKAGRSGNTIYF.

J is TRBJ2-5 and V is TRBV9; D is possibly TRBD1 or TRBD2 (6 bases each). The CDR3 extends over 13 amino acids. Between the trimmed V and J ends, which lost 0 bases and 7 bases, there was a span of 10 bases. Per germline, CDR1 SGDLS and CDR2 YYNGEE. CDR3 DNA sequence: TGTGCCAGCAGCGTAGCCGGAGGGGGGACCCAGTACTTC. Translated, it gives CASSVAGGGTQYF.

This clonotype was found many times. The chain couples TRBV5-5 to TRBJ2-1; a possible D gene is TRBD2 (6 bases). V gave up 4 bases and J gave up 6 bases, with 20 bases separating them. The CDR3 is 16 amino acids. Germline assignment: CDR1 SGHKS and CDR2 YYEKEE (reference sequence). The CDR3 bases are TGTGCCAGCAGCCCCGCGGGGCGCGCCGGCGGCAATGAGCAGTTCTTC. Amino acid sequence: CASSPAGRAGGNEQFF.